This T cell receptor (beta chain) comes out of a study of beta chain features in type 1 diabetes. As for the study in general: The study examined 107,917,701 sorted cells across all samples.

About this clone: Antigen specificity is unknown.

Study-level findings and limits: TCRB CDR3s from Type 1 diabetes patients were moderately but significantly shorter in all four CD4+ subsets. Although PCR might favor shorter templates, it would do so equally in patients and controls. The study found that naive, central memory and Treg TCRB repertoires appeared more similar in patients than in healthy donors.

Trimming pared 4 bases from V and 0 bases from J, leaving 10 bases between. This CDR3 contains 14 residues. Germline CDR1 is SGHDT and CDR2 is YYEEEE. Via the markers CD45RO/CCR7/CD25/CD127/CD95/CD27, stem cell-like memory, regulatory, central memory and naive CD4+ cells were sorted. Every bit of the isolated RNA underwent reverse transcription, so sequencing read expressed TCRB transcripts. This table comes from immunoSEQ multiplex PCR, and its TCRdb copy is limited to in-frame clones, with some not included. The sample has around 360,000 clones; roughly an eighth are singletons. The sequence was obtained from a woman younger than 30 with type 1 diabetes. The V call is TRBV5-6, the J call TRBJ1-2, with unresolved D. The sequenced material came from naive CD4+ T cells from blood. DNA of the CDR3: TGTGCCAGCAGCCCACCAGGAACTAACTATGGCTACACCTTC. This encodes CASSPPGTNYGYTF.